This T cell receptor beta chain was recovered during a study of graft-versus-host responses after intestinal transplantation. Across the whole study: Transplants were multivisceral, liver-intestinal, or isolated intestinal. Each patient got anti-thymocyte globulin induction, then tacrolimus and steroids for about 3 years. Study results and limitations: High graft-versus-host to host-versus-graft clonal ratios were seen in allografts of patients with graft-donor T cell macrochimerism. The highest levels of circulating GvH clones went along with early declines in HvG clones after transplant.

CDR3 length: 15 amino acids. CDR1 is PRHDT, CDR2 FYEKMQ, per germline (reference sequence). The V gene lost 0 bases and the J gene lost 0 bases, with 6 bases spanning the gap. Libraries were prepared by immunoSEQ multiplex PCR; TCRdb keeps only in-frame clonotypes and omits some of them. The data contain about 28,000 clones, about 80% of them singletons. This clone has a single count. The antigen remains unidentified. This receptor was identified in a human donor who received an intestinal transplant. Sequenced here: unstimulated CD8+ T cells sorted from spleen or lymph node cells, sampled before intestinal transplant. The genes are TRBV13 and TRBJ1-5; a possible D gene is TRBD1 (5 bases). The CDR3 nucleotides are TGTGCCAGCAGCTTAGGCAGGGATAGCAATCAGCCCCAGCATTTT. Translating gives CASSLGRDSNQPQHF.